This TCR beta chain is drawn from a study of T cell clonotyping in hematopoietic cell transplantation. The germline V and J ends were trimmed by 2 bases and 8 bases, with 7 bases remaining between them. Germline loops: CDR1 SGHAT, CDR2 FQNNGV. The CDR3 has 12 residues. With respect to this clone: The antigen is undetermined.

Method: immunoSEQ multiplex PCR; TCRdb's copy keeps in-frame clones and lacks some. There are 7,200 or so clones in the sample; around nine tenths occur only once, and about 4.8% lies in the top ten. Notes on the study in general: Few recipient clonotypes overlapped donors; over 95% were de novo at given depth.

The starting material was PBMCs, obtained 30 days after allogeneic stem cell transplant. The chain employs TRBV11-2 and TRBJ2-1; D uncertain. The sequence came from a female patient aged 45-65 years who had an allogeneic stem cell transplant from an unrelated donor, so the T cells may come from the graft donor. Some clones in this sample may be carry-over from other donors' samples. The CDR3 bases are TGTGCCAGCAGCTTATATCCGGATGAGCAGTTCTTC. Its translation is CASSLYPDEQFF.